This T cell receptor (beta chain) was captured by sequencing in a study of shared clonotypes between healthy human individuals. The study, taken as a whole, reports: Blood alone was sampled, and tissue repertoires likely differ.

To note about this clone: What it binds is not known.

CDR1 SGHTA and CDR2 FQGNSA come from the germline V gene. Trimming took 1 base from V and 4 from J, leaving 14 bases between them. The length of the CDR3 is 15 residues. Generated by immunoSEQ multiplex PCR, the TCRdb table keeps only in-frame clones and is missing some. The table shows about 980,000 clones, with 76% occurring only once. The rearrangement links TRBV7-2 to TRBJ2-7; no clear D. The specimen sequenced was memory CD4+ T cells sorted from blood. Noted subset: CD45RA-negative fraction. The TCR comes from a man in his late teens or twenties in good health. The CDR3, as DNA: TGTGCCAGCAGCTTAGAAGGATCGCGAGCTTACGAGCAGTACTTC. Translated: CASSLEGSRAYEQYF.